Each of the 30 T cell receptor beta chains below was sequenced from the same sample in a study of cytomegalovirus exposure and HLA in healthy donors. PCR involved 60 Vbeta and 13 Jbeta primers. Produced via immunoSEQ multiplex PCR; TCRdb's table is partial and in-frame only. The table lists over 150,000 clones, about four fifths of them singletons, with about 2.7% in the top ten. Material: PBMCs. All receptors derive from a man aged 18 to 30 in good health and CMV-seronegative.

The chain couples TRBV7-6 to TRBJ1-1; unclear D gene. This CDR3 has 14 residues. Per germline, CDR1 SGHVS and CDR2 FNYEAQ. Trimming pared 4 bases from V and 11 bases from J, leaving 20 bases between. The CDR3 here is CASSSDPTGLVAFF. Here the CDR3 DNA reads TGTGCCAGCAGCTCAGACCCGACGGGTCTTGTGGCTTTCTTT.

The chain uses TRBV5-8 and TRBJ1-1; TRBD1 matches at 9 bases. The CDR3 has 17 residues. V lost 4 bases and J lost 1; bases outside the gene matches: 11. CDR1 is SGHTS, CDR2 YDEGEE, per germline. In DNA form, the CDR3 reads TGTGCCAGCAGCAGGGGACAGGGAAGGATGTGGAACACTGAAGCTTTCTTT. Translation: CASSRGQGRMWNTEAFF. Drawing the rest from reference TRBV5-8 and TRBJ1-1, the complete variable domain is EAGVTQSPTHLIKTRGQQATLRCSPISGHTSVYWYQQALGLGLQFLLWYDEGEERNRGNFPPRFSGRQFPNYSSELNVNALELEDSALYLCASSRGQGRMWNTEAFFGQGTRLTVV.

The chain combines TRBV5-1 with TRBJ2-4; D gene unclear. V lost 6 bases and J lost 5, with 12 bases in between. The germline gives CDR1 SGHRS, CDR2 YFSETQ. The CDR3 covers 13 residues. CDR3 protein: CASMMANENIQYF. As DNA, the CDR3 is TGCGCCAGCATGATGGCCAATGAAAACATTCAGTACTTC.

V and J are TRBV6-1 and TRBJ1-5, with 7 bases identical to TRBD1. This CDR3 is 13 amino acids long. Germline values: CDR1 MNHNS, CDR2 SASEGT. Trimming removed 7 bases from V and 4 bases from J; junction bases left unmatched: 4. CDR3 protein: CASNGQENQPQHF. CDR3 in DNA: TGTGCCAGCAACGGACAGGAGAATCAGCCCCAGCATTTT.

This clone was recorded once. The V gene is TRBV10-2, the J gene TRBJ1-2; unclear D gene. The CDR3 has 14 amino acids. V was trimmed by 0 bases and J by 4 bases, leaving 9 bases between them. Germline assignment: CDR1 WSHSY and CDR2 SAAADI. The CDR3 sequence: CASSESRGFYGYTF. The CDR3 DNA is TGCGCCAGCAGTGAGTCGCGAGGGTTCTATGGCTACACCTTC.

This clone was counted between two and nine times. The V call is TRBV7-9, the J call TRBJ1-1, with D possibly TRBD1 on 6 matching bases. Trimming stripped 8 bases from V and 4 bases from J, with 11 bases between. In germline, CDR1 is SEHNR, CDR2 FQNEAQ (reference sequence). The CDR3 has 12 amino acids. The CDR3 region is CASVQGLTEAFF. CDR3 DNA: TGTGCCAGCGTACAGGGCCTCACTGAAGCTTTCTTT.

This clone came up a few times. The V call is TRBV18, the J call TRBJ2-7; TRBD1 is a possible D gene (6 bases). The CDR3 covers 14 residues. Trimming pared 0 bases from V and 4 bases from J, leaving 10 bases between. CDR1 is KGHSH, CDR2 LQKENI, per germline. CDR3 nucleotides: TGTGCCAGCTCACCACCCGACAGGTTATACGAGCAGTACTTC. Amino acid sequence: CASSPPDRLYEQYF.

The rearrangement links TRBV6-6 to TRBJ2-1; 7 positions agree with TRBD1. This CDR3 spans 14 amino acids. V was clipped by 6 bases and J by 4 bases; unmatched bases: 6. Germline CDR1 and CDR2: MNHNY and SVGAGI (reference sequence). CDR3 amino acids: CASSPRGQYNEQFF. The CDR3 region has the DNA TGTGCCAGCAGCCCCCGGGGACAGTACAATGAGCAGTTCTTC.

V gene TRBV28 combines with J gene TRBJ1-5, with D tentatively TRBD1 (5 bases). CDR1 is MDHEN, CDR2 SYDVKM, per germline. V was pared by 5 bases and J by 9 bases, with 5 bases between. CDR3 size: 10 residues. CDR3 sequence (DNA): TGTGCCAGCAGTCAGGGGCCCCAGCATTTT. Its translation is CASSQGPQHF.

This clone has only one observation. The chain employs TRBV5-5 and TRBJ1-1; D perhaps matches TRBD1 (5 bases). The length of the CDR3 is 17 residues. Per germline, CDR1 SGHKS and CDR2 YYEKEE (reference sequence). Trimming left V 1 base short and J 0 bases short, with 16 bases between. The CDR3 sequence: CASSLIPRGSVNTEAFF. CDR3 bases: TGTGCCAGCAGCTTGATTCCAAGGGGCTCGGTGAACACTGAAGCTTTCTTT.

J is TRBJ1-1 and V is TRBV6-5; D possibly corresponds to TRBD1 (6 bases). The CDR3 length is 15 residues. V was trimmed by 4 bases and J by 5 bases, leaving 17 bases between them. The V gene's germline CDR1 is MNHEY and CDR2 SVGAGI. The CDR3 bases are TGTGCCAGCAGTTGGGAATCAGGGGCGAAGACTGAAGCTTTCTTT. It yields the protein CASSWESGAKTEAFF.

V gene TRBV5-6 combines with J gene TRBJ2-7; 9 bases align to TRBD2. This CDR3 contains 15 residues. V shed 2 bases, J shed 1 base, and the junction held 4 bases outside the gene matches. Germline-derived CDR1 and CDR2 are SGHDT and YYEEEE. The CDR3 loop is CASSLKLAGSYEQYF. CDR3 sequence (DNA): TGTGCCAGCAGCTTAAAGCTAGCGGGGTCCTACGAGCAGTACTTC.

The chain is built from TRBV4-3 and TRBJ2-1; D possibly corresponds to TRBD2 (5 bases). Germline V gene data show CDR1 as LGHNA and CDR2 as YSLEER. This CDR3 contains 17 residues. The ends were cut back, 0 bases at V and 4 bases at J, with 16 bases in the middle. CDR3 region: CASSQDPGGRDYNEQFF. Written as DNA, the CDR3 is TGCGCCAGCAGCCAAGACCCGGGCGGACGGGATTACAATGAGCAGTTCTTC.

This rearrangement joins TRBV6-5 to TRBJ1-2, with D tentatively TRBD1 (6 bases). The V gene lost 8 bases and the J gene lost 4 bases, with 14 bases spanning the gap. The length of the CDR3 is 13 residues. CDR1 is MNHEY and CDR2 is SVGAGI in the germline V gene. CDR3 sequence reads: CASGGGLVYGYTF. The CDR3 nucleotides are TGTGCCAGCGGGGGGGGGCTGGTCTATGGCTACACCTTC.

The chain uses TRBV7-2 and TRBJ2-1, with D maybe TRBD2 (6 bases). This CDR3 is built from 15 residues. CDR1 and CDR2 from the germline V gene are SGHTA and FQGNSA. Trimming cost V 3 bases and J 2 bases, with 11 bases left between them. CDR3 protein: CASSFLRGAYNEQFF. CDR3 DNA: TGTGCCAGCAGCTTTTTGCGGGGAGCCTACAATGAGCAGTTCTTC.

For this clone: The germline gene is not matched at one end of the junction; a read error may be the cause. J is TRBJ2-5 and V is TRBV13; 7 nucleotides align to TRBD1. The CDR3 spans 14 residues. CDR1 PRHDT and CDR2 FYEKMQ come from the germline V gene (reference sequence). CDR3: CANSWRGGVKTQYF. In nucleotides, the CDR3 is TGTGCCAACAGCTGGAGAGGGGGCGTAAAGACCCAGTACTTC. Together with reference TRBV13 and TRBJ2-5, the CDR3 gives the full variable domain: AAGVIQSPRHLIKEKRETATLKCYPIPRHDTVYWYQQGPGQDPQFLISFYEKMQSDKGSIPDRFSAQQFSDYHSELNMSSLELGDSALYFCANSWRGGVKTQYFGPGTRLLVL.

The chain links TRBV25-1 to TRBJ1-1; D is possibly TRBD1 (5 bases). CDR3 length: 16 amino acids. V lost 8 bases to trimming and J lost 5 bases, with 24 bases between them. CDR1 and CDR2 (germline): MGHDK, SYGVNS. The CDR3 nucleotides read TGTGCCAGCGGAAATTTGGGCGGGGCAGTTGGAACTGAAGCTTTCTTT. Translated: CASGNLGGAVGTEAFF.

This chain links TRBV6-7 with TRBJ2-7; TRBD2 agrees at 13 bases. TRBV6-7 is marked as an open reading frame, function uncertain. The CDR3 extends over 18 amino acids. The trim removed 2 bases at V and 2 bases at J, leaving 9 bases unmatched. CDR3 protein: CASSYPTSGGTLPYEQYV. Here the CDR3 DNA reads TGTGCCAGCAGTTACCCGACTAGCGGGGGGACTCTACCCTACGAGCAGTACGTC.

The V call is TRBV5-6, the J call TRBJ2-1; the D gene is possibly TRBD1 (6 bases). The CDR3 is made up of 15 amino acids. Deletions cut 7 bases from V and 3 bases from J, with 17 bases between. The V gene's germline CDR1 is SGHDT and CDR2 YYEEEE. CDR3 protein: CASQSGRGLYNEQFF. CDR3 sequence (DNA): TGTGCCAGCCAATCGGGCAGGGGTCTCTACAATGAGCAGTTCTTC. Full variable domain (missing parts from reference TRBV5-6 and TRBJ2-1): DAGVTQSPTHLIKTRGQQVTLRCSPKSGHDTVSWYQQALGQGPQFIFQYYEEEERQRGNFPDRFSGHQFPNYSSELNVNALLLGDSALYLCASQSGRGLYNEQFFGPGTRLTVL.

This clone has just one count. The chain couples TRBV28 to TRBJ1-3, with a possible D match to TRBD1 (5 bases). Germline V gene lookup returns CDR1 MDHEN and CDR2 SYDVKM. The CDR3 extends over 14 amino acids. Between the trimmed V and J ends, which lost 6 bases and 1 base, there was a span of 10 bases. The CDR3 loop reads CASRTTGSGNTIYF. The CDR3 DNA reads TGTGCCAGCAGGACAACAGGTTCTGGAAACACCATATATTTT. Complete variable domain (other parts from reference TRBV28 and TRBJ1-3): DVKVTQSSRYLVKRTGEKVFLECVQDMDHENMFWYRQDPGLGLRLIYFSYDVKMKEKGDIPEGYSVSREKKERFSLILESASTNQTSMYLCASRTTGSGNTIYFGEGSWLTVV.

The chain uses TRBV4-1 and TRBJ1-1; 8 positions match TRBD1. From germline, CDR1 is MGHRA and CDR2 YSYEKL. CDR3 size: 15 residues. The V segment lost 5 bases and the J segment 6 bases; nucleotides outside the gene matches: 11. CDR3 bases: TGCGCCAGCAGCTCCTGGACAGGGACCGGGTCTGAAGCTTTCTTT. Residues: CASSSWTGTGSEAFF.

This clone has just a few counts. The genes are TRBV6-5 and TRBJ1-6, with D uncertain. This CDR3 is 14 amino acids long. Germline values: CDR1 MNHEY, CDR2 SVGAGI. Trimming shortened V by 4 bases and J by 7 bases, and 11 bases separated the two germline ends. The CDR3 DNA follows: TGTGCCAGCAGTTTGGGCCCTGGAAATTCACCCCTCCACTTT. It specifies CASSLGPGNSPLHF.

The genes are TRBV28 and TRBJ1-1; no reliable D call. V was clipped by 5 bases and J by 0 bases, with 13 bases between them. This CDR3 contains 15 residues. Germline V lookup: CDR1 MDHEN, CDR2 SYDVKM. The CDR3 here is CASSVGAGMNTEAFF. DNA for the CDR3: TGTGCCAGCAGTGTAGGCGCGGGGATGAACACTGAAGCTTTCTTT.

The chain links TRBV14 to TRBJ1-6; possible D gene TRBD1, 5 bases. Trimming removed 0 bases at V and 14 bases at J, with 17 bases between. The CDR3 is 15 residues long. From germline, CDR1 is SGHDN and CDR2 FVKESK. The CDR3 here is CASSQDPGPLRTLHF. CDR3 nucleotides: TGTGCCAGCAGCCAAGATCCAGGGCCCCTAAGGACCCTCCACTTT. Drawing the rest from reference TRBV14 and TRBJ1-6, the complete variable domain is EAGVTQFPSHSVIEKGQTVTLRCDPISGHDNLYWYRRVMGKEIKFLLHFVKESKQDESGMPNNRFLAERTGGTYSTLKVQPAELEDSGVYFCASSQDPGPLRTLHFGNGTRLTVT.

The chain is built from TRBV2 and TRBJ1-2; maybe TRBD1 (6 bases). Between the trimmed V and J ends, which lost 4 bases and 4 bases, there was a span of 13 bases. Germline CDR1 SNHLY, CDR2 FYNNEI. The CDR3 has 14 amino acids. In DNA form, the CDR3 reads TGTGCCAGCAGTGCCGGACAGACACTCTATGGCTACACCTTC. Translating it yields CASSAGQTLYGYTF.

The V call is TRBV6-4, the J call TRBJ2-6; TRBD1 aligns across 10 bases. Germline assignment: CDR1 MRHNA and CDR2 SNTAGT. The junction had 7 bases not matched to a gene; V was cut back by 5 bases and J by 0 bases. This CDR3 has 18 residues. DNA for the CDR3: TGTGCCAGCAGTAATCCGGGACAGGGGCCCTCTGGGGCCAACGTCCTGACTTTC. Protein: CASSNPGQGPSGANVLTF.

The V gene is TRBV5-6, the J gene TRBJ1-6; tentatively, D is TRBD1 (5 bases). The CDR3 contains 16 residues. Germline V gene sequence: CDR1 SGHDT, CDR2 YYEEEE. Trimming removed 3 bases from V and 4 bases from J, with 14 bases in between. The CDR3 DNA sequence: TGTGCCAGCAGCTCGGGGGTCGGGACGTATAATTCACCCCTCCACTTT. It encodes CASSSGVGTYNSPLHF.

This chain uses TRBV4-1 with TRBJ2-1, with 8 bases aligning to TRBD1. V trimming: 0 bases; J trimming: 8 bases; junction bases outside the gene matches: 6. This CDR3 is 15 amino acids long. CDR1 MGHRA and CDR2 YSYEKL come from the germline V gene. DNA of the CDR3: TGCGCCAGCAGCCAAGAACCACAGGGGGTAGATGAGCAGTTCTTC. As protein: CASSQEPQGVDEQFF.

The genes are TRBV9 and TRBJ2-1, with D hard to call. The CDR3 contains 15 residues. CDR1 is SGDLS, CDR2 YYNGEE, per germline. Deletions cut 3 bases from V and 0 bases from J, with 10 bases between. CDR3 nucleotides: TGTGCCAGCAGCGGGCCCGGGTTCTCCTACAATGAGCAGTTCTTC. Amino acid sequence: CASSGPGFSYNEQFF. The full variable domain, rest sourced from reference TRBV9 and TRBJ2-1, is DSGVTQTPKHLITATGQRVTLRCSPRSGDLSVYWYQQSLDQGLQFLIQYYNGEERAKGNILERFSAQQFPDLHSELNLSSLELGDSALYFCASSGPGFSYNEQFFGPGTRLTVL.

The CDR3 sequence: CSVEEGRGYTGELFF. The CDR3 coding sequence is TGCAGCGTTGAAGAAGGCAGGGGGTACACCGGGGAGCTGTTTTTT. This chain links TRBV29-1 with TRBJ2-2; 7 nucleotides match TRBD1. Germline loops: CDR1 SQVTM, CDR2 ANQGSEA. The V and J ends lost 0 bases and 3 bases, in that order; junction bases with no gene match: 4. The CDR3 runs 15 residues.